Listed below are T cell receptor beta chains from one sample, sequenced in a study of type 1 regulatory T cells. From the reads, TCRdb called clonotypes with MiXCR, one entry per CDR3 protein. Among 65,000 to 80,000 distinct CDR3 sequences, roughly 20% were seen once, and the ten largest hold around 8%. Antigen specificity for these receptors is unknown. The source material was cultured type 1 regulatory T (Tr1) cells, either the whole culture or a sorted fraction (not recorded which). The origin of the receptors is a human donor in good health. Each CDR3 is given with its conserved first and last residue. Each record gives: V gene, D gene, CDR3 protein. A D gene is named only where the DNA matches it firmly.

V gene: TRBV20-1; D gene: TRBD2; CDR3 protein: CSARGGTSGSDTQYF
V gene: TRBV12-3/TRBV12-4; D gene: TRBD1; CDR3 protein: CASRYRGLGQPQHF
V gene: TRBV28; D gene: TRBD2; CDR3 protein: CASSQAGTIPDTQYF
V gene: TRBV10-3; D gene: -; CDR3 protein: CATKEDRYEQYF
V gene: TRBV11-1; D gene: -; CDR3 protein: CASSFLGQGADTQYF
V gene: TRBV7-2; D gene: -; CDR3 protein: CAGSGQPGAEQYF
V gene: TRBV20-1; D gene: -; CDR3 protein: CSQRGQNTGELFF
V gene: TRBV28; D gene: -; CDR3 protein: CATYTGTQHF
V gene: TRBV5-1; D gene: -; CDR3 protein: CASSPGLSSTDTQYF
V gene: TRBV28; D gene: TRBD1; CDR3 protein: CASTMDRVGTGELFF
V gene: TRBV5-1; D gene: -; CDR3 protein: CASSGAEQETQYF
V gene: TRBV30; D gene: -; CDR3 protein: CAWSVGPGEQYF
V gene: TRBV7-2; D gene: -; CDR3 protein: CASSKGEKLFF
V gene: TRBV7-6; D gene: -; CDR3 protein: CASTNPWETQYF
V gene: TRBV5-1; D gene: TRBD1; CDR3 protein: CASSRRTGDGGELVF
V gene: TRBV7-9; D gene: TRBD2; CDR3 protein: CASSIAGAGTDTQYF
V gene: TRBV20-1; D gene: TRBD2; CDR3 protein: CTGTSGTQSYNEQFF
V gene: TRBV12-3/TRBV12-4; D gene: -; CDR3 protein: CASSSGDGYTF
V gene: TRBV20-1; D gene: -; CDR3 protein: CSVTSTFTDTQYF
V gene: TRBV20-1; D gene: -; CDR3 protein: CSAGSLRDISTDTQYF
V gene: TRBV7-2; D gene: -; CDR3 protein: CASSLGGGRDSNQPQHF
V gene: TRBV12-3/TRBV12-4; D gene: TRBD2; CDR3 protein: CASSLGVGGEGETQYF
V gene: TRBV29-1; D gene: -; CDR3 protein: CSVDMGSDTQYF
V gene: TRBV7-2; D gene: TRBD2; CDR3 protein: CASSHRTSGRGETQYF
V gene: TRBV12-5; D gene: -; CDR3 protein: CASGLGGFYNEQFF
V gene: TRBV2; D gene: -; CDR3 protein: CASTIENTEAFF
V gene: TRBV20-1; D gene: TRBD2; CDR3 protein: CSALGLAIYNEQFF
V gene: TRBV20-1; D gene: TRBD2; CDR3 protein: CSARDFGREGIGELFF
V gene: TRBV20-1; D gene: -; CDR3 protein: CSARGQLNSPLHF
V gene: TRBV27; D gene: -; CDR3 protein: CASSLLATGTDTQYF
V gene: TRBV7-9; D gene: -; CDR3 protein: CASSLGGKVRDEQYF
V gene: TRBV20-1; D gene: TRBD2; CDR3 protein: CSARALLAGYNEQFF
V gene: TRBV6-1; D gene: -; CDR3 protein: CASSGAGPYEQYF
V gene: TRBV20-1; D gene: -; CDR3 protein: CSARADRGLANTGELFF
V gene: TRBV29-1; D gene: -; CDR3 protein: CSGQRTETQYF
V gene: TRBV12-3/TRBV12-4; D gene: -; CDR3 protein: CASSPQGKGPQHF
V gene: TRBV28; D gene: -; CDR3 protein: CASRPTGGFYGYTF
V gene: TRBV5-1; D gene: -; CDR3 protein: CASSSGVSLSTDTQYF
V gene: TRBV29-1; D gene: TRBD2; CDR3 protein: CSVGLAGWNEQFF
V gene: TRBV19; D gene: TRBD2; CDR3 protein: CASAPPTSGNEQYF
V gene: TRBV5-1; D gene: TRBD1; CDR3 protein: CASSPGQGYQETQYF
V gene: TRBV5-5; D gene: TRBD1; CDR3 protein: CASSFDRGQQPQHF
V gene: TRBV30; D gene: -; CDR3 protein: CAWSDWVPPFYGYTF
V gene: TRBV5-1; D gene: -; CDR3 protein: CASSFLLHNSPLHF
V gene: TRBV7-2; D gene: -; CDR3 protein: CASSPGLDTQYF
V gene: TRBV10-2; D gene: TRBD2; CDR3 protein: CASSTRGEETQYF
V gene: TRBV7-8; D gene: -; CDR3 protein: CASSLSPGNEQFF
V gene: TRBV12-3/TRBV12-4; D gene: -; CDR3 protein: CASSFHNSPLHF
V gene: TRBV21-1; D gene: -; CDR3 protein: CASSPGNWRAVWEQFF